This T cell receptor beta chain was sequenced in a study of cytomegalovirus exposure and HLA in healthy donors. The PCR was carried out with 60 Vbeta primers and 13 Jbeta primers. Method: immunoSEQ multiplex PCR; TCRdb's copy keeps in-frame clones and lacks some. This sample's table has about 84,000 clones. This CDR3 spans 15 amino acids. Germline assignment: CDR1 SNHLY and CDR2 FYNNEI. The V and J ends lost 6 bases and 2 bases respectively, with 14 bases between them. Study results and caveats: The number of N-insertions in an Asian-associated ancestry cluster was reportedly below the approximately 600-donor mean in a later analysis. It was taken for granted in presence/absence analyses that sequencing depth across donors was roughly uniform. TCR beta sequences reportedly predicted most subjects' HLA-A and HLA-B alleles accurately.

Notes on this clone: The antigen remains undetermined.

This clonotype was sampled from a man aged 45-60 years in good health and CMV-seronegative. Sequenced input: PBMCs. The J gene is TRBJ1-5, the V gene TRBV2; maybe TRBD1 (6 bases). CDR3 nucleotides: TGTGCCAGCAGCGTACAATCAGGGGGCAATCAGCCCCAGCATTTT. Amino acid sequence: CASSVQSGGNQPQHF.